Here is one T cell receptor (beta chain) with its context. Its antigen specificity is not known. Base qualities are not at hand, and no much larger clone is one base apart. This sample is part of a study of post-analysis software for immune sequencing data (dated by TCRdb to between 2015 and 2017). Study-wide context: Relapsing-remitting, secondary progressive and progressive-relapsing multiple sclerosis were recorded as disease courses, and subtype annotation was lacking for some patients. The multiple sclerosis patient repertoires were compared with about a dozen previously published healthy control repertoires from donors aged about 6 to 26 years. A subset of samples was prepared in parallel using single-end sample barcoding, then pooled and co-amplified after Illumina adapter ligation. The study at large found these results: Direct clustering with F measure showed strong co-clustering of samples prepared in the same batch, prompting a batch-effect correction. Significantly higher frequencies in patients than in controls were found for several TRBV segments, including TRBV5-6, TRBV5-1 and TRBV20-1. Multiple sclerosis patients had significantly lower normalized Chao1 diversity than controls, a result that suggests substantial peripheral T-cell clonal expansion. The multiple sclerosis patient group was slightly younger than the control group.

To demonstrate the VDJtools post-analysis software, TCR beta repertoires were profiled from the peripheral blood of roughly 12 young patients with multiple sclerosis. The multiple sclerosis patients were children and adolescents between roughly 6 and 16 years of age. The method was PCR. For sequencing, an Illumina HiSeq 2500 was employed. To reduce PCR and sequencing biases, unique molecular identifiers were incorporated into the TCR beta cDNA libraries. Roughly 0.5 million cDNA molecules were obtained per 1 to 10 million input T cells, so each molecule approximated one T cell. The patient libraries were prepared and sequenced with the same protocol used for the earlier healthy control dataset. Within a given batch, samples were prepared together, multiplexed and sequenced on the same HiSeq lane. From the authors' description of their analysis: MIGEC was used to process the raw barcoded reads, and molecular identifier groups with only a single read were discarded before consensus assembly and CDR3 extraction. Clonotype tables were post-analysed with VDJtools, and diversity was normalized by down-sampling all datasets to the smallest sample size. To correct batch-related cross-sample contamination, repertoire overlap clustering matched CDR3 amino acid sequences but not nucleotide sequences. The public reads were reprocessed in TCRdb via fastp at Q25 and MiXCR, keeping in-frame beta chains. Every entry covers one CDR3 protein and lists the most common genes and DNA from its rows. These V and J calls originate from TCRdb's pipeline instead of the authors' own analysis. This sample gives about 200,000 distinct CDR3 sequences in total; 29% of them show up just once. The top ten hold 3.4% of the sample.

Inclusive of the bounding cysteine and phenylalanine, the CDR3 is 15 residues long. The sequence is cut down to CDR3 DNA, 45 bases in frame from base 1. Sequences SEHNR (CDR1) and FQNEAQ (CDR2) are obtained from the germline V gene (reference sequence). Compared with germline, V lacks 5 bases and J lacks 3 bases; bases without a gene match: 5. This TCR was sampled from a girl aged 2 to 17 with multiple sclerosis. The sequence links TRBV7-9 to TRBJ2-2; 8 of the junction bases match TRBD1. The sample was blood. The CDR3 region reads CASSLPGQDTGELFF. The nucleotides read TGTGCCAGCAGCCTACCGGGACAGGACACCGGGGAGCTGTTTTTT.